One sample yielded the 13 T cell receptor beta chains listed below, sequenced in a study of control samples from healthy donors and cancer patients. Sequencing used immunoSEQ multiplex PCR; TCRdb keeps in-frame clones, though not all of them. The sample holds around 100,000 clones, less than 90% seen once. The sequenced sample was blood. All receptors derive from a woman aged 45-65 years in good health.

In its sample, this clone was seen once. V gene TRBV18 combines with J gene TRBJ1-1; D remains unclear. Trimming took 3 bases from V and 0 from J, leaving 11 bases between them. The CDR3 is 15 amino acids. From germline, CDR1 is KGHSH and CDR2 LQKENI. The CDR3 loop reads CASSPSYSLNTEAFF. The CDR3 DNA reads TGTGCCAGCTCACCCTCCTATTCACTGAACACTGAAGCTTTCTTT.

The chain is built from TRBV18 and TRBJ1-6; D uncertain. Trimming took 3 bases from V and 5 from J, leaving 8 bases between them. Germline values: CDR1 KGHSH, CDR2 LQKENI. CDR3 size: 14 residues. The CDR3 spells CASSPQADNSPLHF. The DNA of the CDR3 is TGTGCCAGCTCACCCCAGGCCGATAATTCACCCCTCCACTTT.

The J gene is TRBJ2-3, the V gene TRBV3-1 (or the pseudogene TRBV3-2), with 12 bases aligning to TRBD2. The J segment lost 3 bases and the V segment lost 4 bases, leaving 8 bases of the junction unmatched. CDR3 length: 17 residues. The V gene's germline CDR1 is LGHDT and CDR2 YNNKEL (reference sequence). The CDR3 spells CASSRNLAGGETDTQYF. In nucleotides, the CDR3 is TGTGCCAGCAGCCGGAATCTAGCGGGGGGGGAAACAGATACGCAGTATTTT.

The CDR3 loop reads CASSYRGSEAFF. The CDR3 bases are TGTGCCAGCAGCTACAGGGGTTCTGAAGCTTTCTTT. The rearrangement uses TRBV5-6 and TRBJ1-1; 7 positions agree with TRBD1. V lost 3 bases and J lost 6; bases outside the gene matches: 2. Per germline, CDR1 SGHDT and CDR2 YYEEEE. The CDR3 length is 12 residues.

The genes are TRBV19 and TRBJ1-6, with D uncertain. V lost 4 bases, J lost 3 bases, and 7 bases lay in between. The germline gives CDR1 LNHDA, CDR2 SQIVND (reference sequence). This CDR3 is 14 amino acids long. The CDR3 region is CASSTSFYNSPLHF. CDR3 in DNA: TGTGCCAGTAGTACGAGTTTCTATAATTCACCCCTCCACTTT.

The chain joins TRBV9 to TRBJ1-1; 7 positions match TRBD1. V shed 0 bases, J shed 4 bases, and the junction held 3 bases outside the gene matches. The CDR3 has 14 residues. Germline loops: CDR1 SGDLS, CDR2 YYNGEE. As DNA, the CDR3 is TGTGCCAGCAGCGTAGGAGGGGGCCGCACTGAAGCTTTCTTT. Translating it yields CASSVGGGRTEAFF.

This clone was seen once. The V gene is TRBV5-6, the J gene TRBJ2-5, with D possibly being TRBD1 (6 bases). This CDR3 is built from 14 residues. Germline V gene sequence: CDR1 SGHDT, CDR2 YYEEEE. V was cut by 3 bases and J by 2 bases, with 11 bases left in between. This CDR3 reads CASSYQGRQETQYF. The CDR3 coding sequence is TGTGCCAGCAGCTACCAGGGGCGGCAAGAGACCCAGTACTTC.

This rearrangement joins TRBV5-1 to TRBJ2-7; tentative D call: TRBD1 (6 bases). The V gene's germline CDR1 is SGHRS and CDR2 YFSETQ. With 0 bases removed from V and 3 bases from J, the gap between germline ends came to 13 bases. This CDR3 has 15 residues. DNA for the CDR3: TGCGCCAGCAGCTTGGGGGGACAAATCGGCTACGAGCAGTACTTC. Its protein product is CASSLGGQIGYEQYF. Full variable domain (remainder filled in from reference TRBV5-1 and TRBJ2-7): KAGVTQTPRYLIKTRGQQVTLSCSPISGHRSVSWYQQTPGQGLQFLFEYFSETQRNKGNFPGRFSGRQFSNSRSEMNVSTLELGDSALYLCASSLGGQIGYEQYFGPGTRLTVT.

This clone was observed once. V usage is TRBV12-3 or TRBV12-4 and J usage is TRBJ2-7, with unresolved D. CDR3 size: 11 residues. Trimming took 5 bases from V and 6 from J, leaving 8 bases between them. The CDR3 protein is CASSPPTEQYV. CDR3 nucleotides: TGTGCCAGCAGTCCGCCCACCGAGCAGTACGTC.

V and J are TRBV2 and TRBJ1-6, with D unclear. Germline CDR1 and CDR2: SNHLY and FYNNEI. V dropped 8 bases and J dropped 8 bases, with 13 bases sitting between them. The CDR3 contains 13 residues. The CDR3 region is CASLYTSDSPLHF. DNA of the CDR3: TGTGCCAGCCTGTACACATCAGATTCACCCCTCCACTTT.

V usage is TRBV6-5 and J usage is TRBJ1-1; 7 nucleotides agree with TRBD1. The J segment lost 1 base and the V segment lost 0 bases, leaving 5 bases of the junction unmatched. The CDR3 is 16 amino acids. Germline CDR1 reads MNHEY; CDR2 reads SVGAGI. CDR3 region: CASSYSGQFWNTEAFF. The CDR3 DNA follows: TGTGCCAGCAGTTACTCGGGACAGTTTTGGAACACTGAAGCTTTCTTT.

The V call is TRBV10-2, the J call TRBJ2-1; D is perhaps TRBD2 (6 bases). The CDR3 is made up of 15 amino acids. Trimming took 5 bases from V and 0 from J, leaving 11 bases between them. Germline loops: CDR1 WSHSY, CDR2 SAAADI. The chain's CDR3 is CASSYDGSSYNEQFF. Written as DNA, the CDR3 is TGCGCCAGCAGTTATGACGGGAGCTCCTACAATGAGCAGTTCTTC.

For the CDR3, the DNA is TGTGCCAGCAGCTTGGAAGACAGGGGATGCTACGTC. Translating it yields CASSLEDRGCYV. V is TRBV5-6 and J is TRBJ2-7; TRBD1 matches 8 bases. This CDR3 spans 12 amino acids. V shed 0 bases, J shed 13 bases, and the junction held 6 bases outside the gene matches. Germline assignment: CDR1 SGHDT and CDR2 YYEEEE.